This TCR beta chain was obtained from a study of early T cells in non-severe SARS-CoV-2 infection. For the study at large: Sequenced material consisted of bulk RNA (from unsorted whole blood), and chains were unpaired. Study-level points and caveats: Private and CD4 specificities were missed by VDJdb matching, skewed to anti-spike CD8.

Deletions cut 4 bases from V and 6 bases from J, with 15 bases between. The germline CDR1 and CDR2 sequences are KGHDR and SFDVKD. CDR3 length: 15 amino acids. Of note for this clonotype: The antigen is undetermined.

The TCR library protocol was used to attach unique molecular identifiers. These identifiers were attached to individual cDNA molecules. TCRdb itself ran the 5' RACE reads through MiXCR, one entry per CDR3 protein. Here the sample spans 68,000 or so distinct CDR3 sequences, about 12% being singletons. The source is an adult who was a healthcare worker with PCR-confirmed SARS-CoV-2 infection or an uninfected control (not recorded which). The specimen sequenced was whole blood. This sequence joins TRBV24-1 and TRBJ2-1; D is possibly TRBD1 or TRBD2 (5 bases each). CDR3 loop: CATSETGPGGNEQFF. The CDR3 bases are TGTGCCACCAGTGAGACGGGACCTGGGGGCAATGAGCAGTTCTTC.